This T cell receptor beta chain was observed in a study of T cell clonality in common variable immunodeficiency. The data were produced by immunoSEQ multiplex PCR, yet TCRdb's version contains in-frame clones alone and is incomplete. The sample counts around 55,000 clones, none seen once; the ten largest own over 0.8%. This clone was seen at least ten times. From the germline J gene comes the end of the CDR3, since the read stops 3 residues before it. CDR1 is LNHDA, CDR2 SQIVND, per germline (reference sequence). CDR3 size: 16 residues. Trimming removed 5 bases from V and 1 base from J; junction bases left unmatched: 9.

Specimen: peripheral blood mononuclear cells. This receptor was identified in a person aged 18 to 70 in good health. The chain joins TRBV19 to TRBJ1-1; 8 bases line up with TRBD1. The DNA read from the CDR3 is TGTGCCAGTAGTCCTTGGGCAGGGGGCGAGAACACTGAA. It translates to CASSPWAGGENTE. The full-length CDR3 reads as CASSPWAGGENTEAFF.